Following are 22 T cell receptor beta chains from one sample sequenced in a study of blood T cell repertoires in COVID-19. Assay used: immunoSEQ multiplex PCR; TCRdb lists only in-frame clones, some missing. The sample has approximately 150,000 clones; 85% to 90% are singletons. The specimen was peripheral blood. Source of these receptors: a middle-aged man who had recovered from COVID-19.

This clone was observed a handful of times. In nucleotides, the CDR3 is TGCGCCAGCAGCTCCGGGCGTGCGGGGGTCGTTTACAATGAGCAGTTCTTC. Protein sequence: CASSSGRAGVVYNEQFF. The chain employs TRBV4-1 and TRBJ2-1, with 7 bases lining up with TRBD2. The CDR3 has 17 residues. The J segment lost 4 bases and the V segment lost 5 bases, leaving 14 bases of the junction unmatched. Germline V lookup: CDR1 MGHRA, CDR2 YSYEKL.

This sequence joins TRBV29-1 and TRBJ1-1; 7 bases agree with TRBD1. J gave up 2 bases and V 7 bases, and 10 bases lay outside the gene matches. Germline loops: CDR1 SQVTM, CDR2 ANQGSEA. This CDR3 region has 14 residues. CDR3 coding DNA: TGCAGCGCAAAAGGACAGGCGCTTAACACTGAAGCTTTCTTT. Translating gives CSAKGQALNTEAFF.

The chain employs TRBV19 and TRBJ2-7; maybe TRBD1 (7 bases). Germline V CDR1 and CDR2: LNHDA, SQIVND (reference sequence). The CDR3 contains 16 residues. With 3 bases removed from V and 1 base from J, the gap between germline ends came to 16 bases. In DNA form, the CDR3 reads TGTGCCAGTAGTATTTCCCTGACAGGGACTTCCTACGAGCAGTACTTC. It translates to CASSISLTGTSYEQYF.

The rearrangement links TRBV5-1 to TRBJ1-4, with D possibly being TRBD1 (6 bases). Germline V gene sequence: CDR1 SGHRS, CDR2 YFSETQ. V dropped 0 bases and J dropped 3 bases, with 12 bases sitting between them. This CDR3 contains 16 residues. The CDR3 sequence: CASSLEGDPSNEKLFF. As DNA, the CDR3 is TGCGCCAGCAGCTTGGAGGGGGATCCATCTAATGAAAAACTGTTTTTT.

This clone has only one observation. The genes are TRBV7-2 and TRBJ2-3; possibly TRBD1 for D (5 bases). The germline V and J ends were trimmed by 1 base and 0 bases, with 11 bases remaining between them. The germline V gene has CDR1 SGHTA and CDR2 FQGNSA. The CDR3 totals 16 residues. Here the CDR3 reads CASSLDQGPSTDTQYF. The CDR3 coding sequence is TGTGCCAGCAGCTTAGACCAGGGCCCTAGCACAGATACGCAGTATTTT.

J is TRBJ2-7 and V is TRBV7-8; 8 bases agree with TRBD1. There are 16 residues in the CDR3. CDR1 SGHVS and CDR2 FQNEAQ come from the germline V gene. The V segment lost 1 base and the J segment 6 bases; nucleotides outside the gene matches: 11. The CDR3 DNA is TGTGCCAGCAGCTTAGATCGACAGGGGTTTTCGTCCGAGCAGTACTTC. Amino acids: CASSLDRQGFSSEQYF.

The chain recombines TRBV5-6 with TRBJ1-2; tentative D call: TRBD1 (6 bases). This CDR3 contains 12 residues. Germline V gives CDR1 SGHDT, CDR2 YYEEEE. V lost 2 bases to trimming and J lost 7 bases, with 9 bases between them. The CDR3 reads CASSFLGAGYTF. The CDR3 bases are TGTGCCAGCAGCTTTTTGGGGGCTGGCTACACCTTC.

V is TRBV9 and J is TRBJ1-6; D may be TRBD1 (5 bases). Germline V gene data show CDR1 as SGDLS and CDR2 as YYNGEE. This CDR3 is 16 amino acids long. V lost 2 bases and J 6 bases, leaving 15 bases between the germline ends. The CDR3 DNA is TGTGCCAGCAGCGTCGACCCGGGACTGATTAATTCACCCCTCCACTTT. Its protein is CASSVDPGLINSPLHF.

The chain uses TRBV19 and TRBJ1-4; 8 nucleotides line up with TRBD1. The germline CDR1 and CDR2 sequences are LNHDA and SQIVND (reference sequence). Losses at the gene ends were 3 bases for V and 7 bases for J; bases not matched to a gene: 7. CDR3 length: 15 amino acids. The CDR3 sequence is CASSIRQGQGEKLFF. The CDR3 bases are TGTGCCAGTAGTATTCGACAGGGGCAGGGTGAAAAACTGTTTTTT.

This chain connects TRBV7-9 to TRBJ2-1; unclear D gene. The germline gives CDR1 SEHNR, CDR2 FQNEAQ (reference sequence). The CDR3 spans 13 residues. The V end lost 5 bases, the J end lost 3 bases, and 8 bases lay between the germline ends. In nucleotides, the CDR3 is TGTGCCAGCAGCACCCGCTACTACAATGAGCAGTTCTTC. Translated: CASSTRYYNEQFF. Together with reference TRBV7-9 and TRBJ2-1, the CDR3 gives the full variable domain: DTGVSQNPRHKITKRGQNVTFRCDPISEHNRLYWYRQTLGQGPEFLTYFQNEAQLEKSRLLSDRFSAERPKGSFSTLEIQRTEQGDSAMYLCASSTRYYNEQFFGPGTRLTVL.

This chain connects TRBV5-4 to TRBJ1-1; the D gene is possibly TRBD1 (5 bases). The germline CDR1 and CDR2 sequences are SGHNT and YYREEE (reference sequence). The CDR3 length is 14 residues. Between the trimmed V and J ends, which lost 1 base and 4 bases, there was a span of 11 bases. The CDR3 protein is CASSLQGSPTEAFF. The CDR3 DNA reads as TGTGCCAGCAGCTTGCAGGGAAGTCCCACTGAAGCTTTCTTT.

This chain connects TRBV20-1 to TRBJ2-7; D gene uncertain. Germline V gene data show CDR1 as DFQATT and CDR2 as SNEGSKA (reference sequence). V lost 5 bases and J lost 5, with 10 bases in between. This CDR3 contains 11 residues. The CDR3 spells CSAGRGHEQYF. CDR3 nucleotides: TGCAGTGCTGGCAGAGGTCACGAGCAGTACTTC.

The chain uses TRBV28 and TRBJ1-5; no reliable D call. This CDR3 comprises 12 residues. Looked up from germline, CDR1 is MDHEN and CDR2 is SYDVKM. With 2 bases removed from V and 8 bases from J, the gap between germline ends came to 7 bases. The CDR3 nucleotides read TGTGCCAGCAGTTTAAATGGCAAGCCCCAGCATTTT. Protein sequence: CASSLNGKPQHF.

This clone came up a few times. CDR3 residues: CATSRDKGAGQPQHF. The CDR3, as DNA: TGTGCCACCAGCAGAGATAAGGGGGCGGGTCAGCCCCAGCATTTT. J is TRBJ1-5 and V is TRBV15, with TRBD1 matching over 7 bases. CDR1 LNHNV and CDR2 YYDKDF come from the germline V gene (reference sequence). This CDR3 contains 15 residues. V dropped 0 bases and J dropped 6; count of bases not matched to a gene: 5.

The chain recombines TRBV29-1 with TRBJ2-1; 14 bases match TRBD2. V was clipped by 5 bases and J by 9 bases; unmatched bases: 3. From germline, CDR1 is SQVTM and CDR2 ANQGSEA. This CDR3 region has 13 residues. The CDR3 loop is CSVRLAGGPEQFF. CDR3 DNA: TGCAGCGTTAGACTAGCGGGGGGGCCTGAGCAGTTCTTC.

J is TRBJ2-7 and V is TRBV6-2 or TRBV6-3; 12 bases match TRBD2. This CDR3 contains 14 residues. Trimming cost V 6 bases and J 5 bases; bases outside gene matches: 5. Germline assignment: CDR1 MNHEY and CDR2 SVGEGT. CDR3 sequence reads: CASSPSGGAHEQYF. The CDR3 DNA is TGTGCCAGCAGCCCTAGCGGGGGGGCCCACGAGCAGTACTTC.

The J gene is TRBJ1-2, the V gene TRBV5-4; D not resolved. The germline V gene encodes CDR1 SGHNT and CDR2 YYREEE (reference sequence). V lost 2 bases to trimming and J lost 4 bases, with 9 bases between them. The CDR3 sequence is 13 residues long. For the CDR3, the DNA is TGTGCCAGCAGCTTCATCGGGTCCTATGGCTACACCTTC. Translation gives CASSFIGSYGYTF.

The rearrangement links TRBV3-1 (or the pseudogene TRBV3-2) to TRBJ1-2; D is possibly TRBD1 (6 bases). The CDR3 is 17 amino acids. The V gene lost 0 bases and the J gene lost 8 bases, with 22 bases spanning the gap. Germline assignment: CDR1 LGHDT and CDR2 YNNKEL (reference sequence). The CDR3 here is CASSQDFGQSNLGGYTF. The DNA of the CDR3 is TGTGCCAGCAGCCAAGATTTTGGACAGTCAAACTTGGGAGGCTACACCTTC.

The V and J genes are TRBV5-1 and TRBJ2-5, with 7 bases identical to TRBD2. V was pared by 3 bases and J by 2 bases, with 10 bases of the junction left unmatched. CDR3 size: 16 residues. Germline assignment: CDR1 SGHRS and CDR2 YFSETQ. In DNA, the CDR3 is TGCGCCAGCAGCTCGGGGACTAACCTTAAACAAGAGACCCAGTACTTC. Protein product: CASSSGTNLKQETQYF.

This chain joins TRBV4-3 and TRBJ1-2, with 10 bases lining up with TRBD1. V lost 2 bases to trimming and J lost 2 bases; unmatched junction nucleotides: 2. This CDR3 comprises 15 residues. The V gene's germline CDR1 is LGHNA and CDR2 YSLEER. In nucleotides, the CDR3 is TGCGCCAGCAGCCAAAGACAGGGGGCCAACTATGGCTACACCTTC. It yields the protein CASSQRQGANYGYTF.

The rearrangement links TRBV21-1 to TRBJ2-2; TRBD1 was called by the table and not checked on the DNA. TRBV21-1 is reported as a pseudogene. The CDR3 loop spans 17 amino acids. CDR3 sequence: CASSKCRQGEAGGELFF. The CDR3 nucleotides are TGTGCCAGCAGCAAATGTCGACAGGGGGAGGCCGGCGGGGAGCTGTTTTTT.

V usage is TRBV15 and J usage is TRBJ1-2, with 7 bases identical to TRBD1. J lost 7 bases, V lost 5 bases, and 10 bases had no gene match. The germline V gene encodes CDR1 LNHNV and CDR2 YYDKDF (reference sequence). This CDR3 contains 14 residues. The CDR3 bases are TGTGCCACCAGCCCACTTATTTCAGGGGGTGGCTACACCTTC. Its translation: CATSPLISGGGYTF.